What follows are 25 T cell receptor beta chains derived from one specimen sequenced in a study of blood T cells in healthy people across ages. Together with a sample-barcoded 5' primer, a J-beta primer mix was included in a second PCR lasting about 6 to 11 cycles. TCRdb recomputed calls from the 5' RACE reads with MiXCR, one row per CDR3 protein. Of 850,000 to 1,100,000 distinct CDR3 sequences listed, roughly two fifths are singletons. The sample was blood. The receptors derive from a man aged 18 to 35 in good health.

The chain is built from TRBV7-9 and TRBJ2-5; possibly TRBD2 for D (6 bases). V lost 3 bases and J 11 bases, leaving 25 bases between the germline ends. The V gene's germline CDR1 is SEHNR and CDR2 FQNEAQ (reference sequence). The CDR3 runs to 16 residues. The CDR3 region has the DNA TGTGCCAGCAGCTTCGACATCGGCGGGACCTACAATGAGCAGTACTTC. Its protein product is CASSFDIGGTYNEQYF.

This clonotype has only a few counts. The chain couples TRBV7-2 to TRBJ2-2; D is undetermined. V shed 11 bases and J shed 6 bases, with 10 bases lying between them. The germline gives CDR1 SGHTA, CDR2 FQGNSA. CDR3 length: 11 residues. The CDR3 loop is CAGGRPGELFF. The CDR3 coding sequence is TGTGCCGGTGGCCGTCCCGGGGAGCTGTTTTTT.

The V and J genes are TRBV5-5 and TRBJ1-4; D is unclear. Trimming cost V 3 bases and J 2 bases, with 8 bases left between them. Germline V gene lookup returns CDR1 SGHKS and CDR2 YYEKEE (reference sequence). CDR3 length: 14 amino acids. The CDR3 nucleotides read TGTGCCAGCAGCTCCGACGGGACTAATGAAAAACTGTTTTTT. This sequence encodes CASSSDGTNEKLFF.

The gene calls are TRBV29-1 and TRBJ2-3; D unclear. The CDR3 spans 11 residues. Looked up from germline, CDR1 is SQVTM and CDR2 is ANQGSEA. V was cut by 6 bases and J by 6 bases, with 10 bases left in between. CDR3 DNA: TGCAGCGTCCAACGGACGGATACGCAGTATTTT. Translation: CSVQRTDTQYF.

CDR3 coding DNA: TGTGCCAGCAGTTTATCGGGACAGGGTATTTATGGCTACACCTTC. Its translation is CASSLSGQGIYGYTF. The chain employs TRBV28 and TRBJ1-2; 9 nucleotides align to TRBD1. The CDR3 totals 15 residues. Germline V gene data show CDR1 as MDHEN and CDR2 as SYDVKM. J gave up 5 bases and V 1 base, and 5 bases lay outside the gene matches.

This clonotype is a singleton in its sample. This chain links TRBV6-5 with TRBJ1-6, with TRBD1 identical over 7 bases. Germline assignment: CDR1 MNHEY and CDR2 SVGAGI. The CDR3 length is 13 residues. V lost 11 bases and J lost 6; bases outside the gene matches: 7. CDR3 region: CAGTRDSNSPLHF. CDR3 in DNA: TGTGCCGGTACCCGGGACAGTAATTCACCCCTCCACTTT.

The V and J genes are TRBV24-1 and TRBJ2-1; 8 bases map to TRBD2. V shed 3 bases and J 2 bases; nucleotides not matched to a gene: 2. CDR3 length: 15 amino acids. The germline V gene encodes CDR1 KGHDR and CDR2 SFDVKD. In nucleotides, the CDR3 is TGTGCCACCAGTGATGGGCGGGGGGCCTACAATGAGCAGTTCTTC. Translating gives CATSDGRGAYNEQFF.

A note on this clonotype: This could be a read error, since a much larger clone is one nucleotide away. The V gene is TRBV9, the J gene TRBJ1-2; 7 nucleotides line up with TRBD1. The CDR3 is 15 residues long. The V gene's germline CDR1 is SGDLS and CDR2 YYNGEE. The trim removed 0 bases at V and 3 bases at J, leaving 5 bases unmatched. The CDR3 nucleotides are TGTGCCAGCAGCGTAGAAACAGGGGCGGACTATGGCTACACCTTC. Amino acid sequence: CASSVETGADYGYTF.

This chain's CDR3 is CASSNSGRREQYF. CDR3 sequence (DNA): TGTGCCAGCAGCAATTCGGGCAGGAGGGAGCAGTACTTC. The rearrangement uses TRBV5-6 and TRBJ2-7; tentative D call: TRBD2 (5 bases). This CDR3 spans 13 amino acids. Trimming removed 4 bases at V and 7 bases at J, with 15 bases between. Germline V gene sequence: CDR1 SGHDT, CDR2 YYEEEE.

The chain has TRBV7-2 and TRBJ2-6; tentative D call: TRBD2 (6 bases). The V gene's germline CDR1 is SGHTA and CDR2 FQGNSA. V lost 3 bases to trimming and J lost 4 bases, with 10 bases between them. The CDR3 loop spans 15 amino acids. The CDR3 coding sequence is TGTGCCAGCAGCTTGATAGCGGTCGGGGCCAACGTCCTGACTTTC. Its protein product is CASSLIAVGANVLTF. Based on the CDR3 plus reference TRBV7-2 and TRBJ2-6, the full variable domain is GAGVSQSPSNKVTEKGKDVELRCDPISGHTALYWYRQSLGQGLEFLIYFQGNSAPDKSGLPSDRFSAERTGGSVSTLTIQRTQQEDSAVYLCASSLIAVGANVLTFGAGSRLTVL.

This clonotype has a handful of counts. The chain recombines TRBV27 with TRBJ2-1, with 11 bases matching TRBD2. The germline gives CDR1 MNHEY, CDR2 SMNVEV (reference sequence). The V and J ends lost 8 bases and 3 bases, in that order; junction bases with no gene match: 3. This CDR3 has 14 amino acids. DNA for the CDR3: TGTGCCAGCTCTAGCGGGGGGCACTACAATGAGCAGTTCTTC. This gives the protein CASSSGGHYNEQFF.

The rearrangement links TRBV21-1 to TRBJ2-1; the D call TRBD2 from the table was never checked on the DNA. The DNA end is a closer match to TRBJ2-7, so the J assignment may be wrong. TRBV21-1 is a pseudogene. This CDR3 has 17 amino acids. The CDR3 coding sequence is TGTGCCAGCAGCAAAGGTTGGCGGGGATCCCCCTACAATGAGCAGTACTTC. Its translation: CASSKGWRGSPYNEQYF.

The chain uses TRBV5-1 and TRBJ2-3, with D possibly being TRBD2 (5 bases). CDR1 is SGHRS, CDR2 YFSETQ, per germline. This CDR3 is built from 15 residues. V dropped 4 bases and J dropped 5 bases, with 17 bases sitting between them. CDR3 protein: CASSRGWASGDTQYF. For the CDR3, the DNA is TGCGCCAGCAGCCGTGGTTGGGCCAGCGGAGATACGCAGTATTTT.

The J gene is TRBJ2-7, the V gene TRBV5-1, with 7 bases that match TRBD2. V lost 2 bases to trimming and J lost 8 bases; unmatched junction nucleotides: 13. Germline loops: CDR1 SGHRS, CDR2 YFSETQ. This CDR3 spans 15 amino acids. The CDR3 here is CASSFREGSYNKQYF. CDR3 sequence (DNA): TGCGCCAGCAGCTTCAGGGAGGGTTCCTACAATAAGCAGTACTTC.

This clonotype is a singleton in its sample. The rearrangement joins TRBV20-1 to TRBJ1-1; D might be TRBD1 (6 bases). CDR1 is DFQATT, CDR2 SNEGSKA, per germline (reference sequence). V gave up 3 bases and J gave up 1 base, with 24 bases separating them. The CDR3 is 18 amino acids. CDR3 region: CSARGLVAAGAPNTEAFF. As DNA, the CDR3 is TGCAGTGCTAGGGGACTGGTTGCGGCAGGGGCCCCGAACACTGAAGCTTTCTTT.

J is TRBJ2-4 and V is TRBV12-3 or TRBV12-4; D unclear. The tail of the sequence fits TRBJ2-7 better, so the J call may be wrong. This CDR3 has 14 amino acids. CDR3 in amino acids: CASSFSWASYEQYF. The DNA of the CDR3 is TGTGCCAGCAGTTTCTCATGGGCCTCCTACGAGCAGTACTTC.

The J gene is TRBJ1-4, the V gene TRBV11-2; the D gene is possibly TRBD1 (6 bases). V was trimmed by 5 bases and J by 0 bases, leaving 13 bases between them. Germline-derived CDR1 and CDR2 are SGHAT and FQNNGV. The CDR3 contains 16 residues. The DNA of the CDR3 is TGTGCCAGCAGCCTCACAGGGAGGCCAACTAATGAAAAACTGTTTTTT. This encodes CASSLTGRPTNEKLFF.

This clonotype is a singleton in its sample. The V gene is TRBV6-1, the J gene TRBJ1-1, with D tentatively TRBD1 (5 bases). Between the trimmed V and J ends, which lost 6 bases and 0 bases, there was a span of 17 bases. Per germline, CDR1 MNHNS and CDR2 SASEGT. The CDR3 contains 16 residues. As DNA, the CDR3 is TGTGCCAGCAGAAACTCCATGGGGGTTATGAACACTGAAGCTTTCTTT. This codes for CASRNSMGVMNTEAFF.

This clonotype showed up just a few times. The V and J genes are TRBV4-3 and TRBJ2-6; no definite D call. Trimming removed 1 base from V and 0 bases from J, with 4 bases in between. CDR3 size: 15 residues. The germline V gene has CDR1 LGHNA and CDR2 YSLEER. In DNA form, the CDR3 reads TGCGCCAGCAGCCAAGGACACTCTGGGGCCAACGTCCTGACTTTC. Translation: CASSQGHSGANVLTF.

The V and J genes are TRBV20-1 and TRBJ2-1; no clear D gene. Germline V lookup: CDR1 DFQATT, CDR2 SNEGSKA (reference sequence). Trimming cost V 3 bases and J 8 bases, with 14 bases left between them. This CDR3 comprises 13 residues. The CDR3 region has the DNA TGCAGTGCTAGTTGGTCCTTCGAGGATGAGCAGTTCTTC. This translates into CSASWSFEDEQFF.

This chain joins TRBV5-1 and TRBJ1-1, with TRBD1 matching over 8 bases. The CDR3 loop spans 16 amino acids. Looked up from germline, CDR1 is SGHRS and CDR2 is YFSETQ. V lost 1 base, J lost 3 bases, and 8 bases stayed unmatched. CDR3 loop: CASSLPETGVDTEAFF. The CDR3 DNA follows: TGCGCCAGCAGCTTGCCCGAGACAGGGGTAGACACTGAAGCTTTCTTT.

The chain recombines TRBV4-3 with TRBJ1-1; no firm D call. The CDR3 runs to 15 residues. Per germline, CDR1 LGHNA and CDR2 YSLEER. V shed 3 bases and J shed 1 base, with 12 bases lying between them. CDR3 protein: CASSQGRFRNTEAFF. For the CDR3, the DNA is TGCGCCAGCAGCCAGGGAAGATTCCGGAACACTGAAGCTTTCTTT.

CDR3 sequence reads: CSARGQGSVNTEAFF. Written as DNA, the CDR3 is TGCAGTGCTAGAGGGCAGGGATCGGTAAACACTGAAGCTTTCTTT. The rearrangement joins TRBV20-1 to TRBJ1-1, with D perhaps matching TRBD1 (5 bases). The CDR3 length is 15 residues. Between the trimmed V and J ends, which lost 1 base and 2 bases, there was a span of 14 bases. Germline loops: CDR1 DFQATT, CDR2 SNEGSKA (reference sequence).

The rearrangement links TRBV6-5 to TRBJ1-2, with D possibly matching TRBD1 (5 bases). Germline V gives CDR1 MNHEY, CDR2 SVGAGI. V gave up 6 bases and J gave up 2 bases, with 10 bases separating them. The CDR3 extends over 13 amino acids. For the CDR3, the DNA is TGTGCCAGCAGGGCGACAGTAAACTATGGCTACACCTTC. Its protein product is CASRATVNYGYTF.

CDR3 loop: CASSFYRDRNYEQYF. The CDR3, as DNA: TGTGCCAGCAGCTTTTACCGGGACAGAAACTACGAGCAGTACTTC. The chain recombines TRBV7-9 with TRBJ2-7; 7 positions match TRBD1. V shed 3 bases, J shed 3 bases, and the junction held 8 bases outside the gene matches. This CDR3 has 15 residues. Per the germline V gene, CDR1 is SEHNR and CDR2 is FQNEAQ (reference sequence).